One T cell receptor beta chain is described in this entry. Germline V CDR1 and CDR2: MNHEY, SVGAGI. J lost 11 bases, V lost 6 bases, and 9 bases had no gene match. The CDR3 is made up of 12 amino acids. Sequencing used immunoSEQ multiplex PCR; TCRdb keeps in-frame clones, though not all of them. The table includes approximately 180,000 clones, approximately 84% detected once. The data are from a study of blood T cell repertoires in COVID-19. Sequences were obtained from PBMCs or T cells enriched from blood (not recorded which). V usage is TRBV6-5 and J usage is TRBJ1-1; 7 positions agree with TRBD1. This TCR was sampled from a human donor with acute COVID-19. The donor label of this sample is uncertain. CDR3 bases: TGTGCCAGCAGCCTCAGGGGGTCCGGGGCTTTCTTT. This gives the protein CASSLRGSGAFF.